This TCR beta chain was profiled in a study of T cell repertoires in cytomegalovirus infection (dated by TCRdb to between 2018 and 2021). About the study as a whole: Donor HLA type was relevant to the analysis, as public TCR beta signatures indicated carriage of CMV infection together with the matching HLA type. The investigation overall reported the following: In both this cohort and an independent cohort of a few hundred donors, the cumulative frequency of public TCR beta family members distinguished carriers of CMV infection plus the relevant HLA type. The ex vivo response was dominated by HLA-C-restricted CMV-specific TCR beta clonotypes, which also provided the single most frequent clonotype in two of eight donors.

This clonotype was picked up a small number of times. Its specific antigen is unknown. Base qualities were left out, and no much larger clone turns up one base away. Sequencer: Illumina HiSeq 1500. In TCRdb, the public reads were trimmed at Q25 with fastp and aligned with MiXCR, with productive beta chains retained. Entries that share a CDR3 protein sequence are merged under the most common genes and DNA. Within this sample are 200,000 to 300,000 distinct CDR3 sequences, with roughly 13% of them counted one time only. The ten most abundant clones make up around 8.1% of the sample. The TCR originated in a human donor in good health (CMV status not recorded). Some clones in this sample may be carry-over from other donors' samples. The material sequenced was PBMCs.

The DNA is TGCAGCGTCGACGGACGGGAGGGCCGATACAATGAGCAGTTCTTC. This sequence encodes CSVDGREGRYNEQFF. The chain is assembled from TRBV29-1 and TRBJ2-1; the junction holds 8 bases that match TRBD2. Looking up the germline V gene yields CDR1 SQVTM and CDR2 ANQGSEA. From the cysteine through the phenylalanine, the CDR3 covers 15 amino acids. Only the CDR3 part of the read is kept: 45 bases, read in frame from the first base. Clipping removes 6 bases from V and 4 bases from J, with 11 as the unmatched junction base count.